This TCR beta chain comes out of a study of blood T cell repertoires in COVID-19. Study-level information: COVID-19 samples, acute and convalescent, were from the United States, Italy and Spain. PBMCs, B-cell-depleted T cells, or T cells were the source of the cDNA or gDNA that made up the material.

In the authors' methods: Amplification with reference gene primers provided the estimates of nucleated cell counts. Measured with immunoSEQ multiplex PCR; TCRdb has only the in-frame clones, and not every one. V and J calls and clone size follow that table, whereas D and trimming were derived from the DNA. The sample shows more than 40,000 clones, more than 75% of them seen only once. With V trimmed by 2 bases and J by 4 bases, 8 bases remained unmatched. CDR1 and CDR2 from the germline V gene are MNHEY and SMNVEV (reference sequence). The length of the CDR3 is 15 residues. This clone was picked up a small number of times.

This sequence originates from a human donor in a cohort sampled during active COVID-19. The chain couples TRBV27 to TRBJ2-7; 7 nucleotides agree with TRBD1. Sequenced: peripheral blood. CDR3: CASSLRGGAMYEQYF. DNA for the CDR3: TGTGCCAGCAGTTTAAGAGGGGGCGCGATGTACGAGCAGTACTTC.